Presented here are 17 T cell receptor beta chains from one specimen sequenced in a study of vaccination effects on CD4 cells after COVID-19. The data were produced by immunoSEQ multiplex PCR, yet TCRdb's version contains in-frame clones alone and is incomplete. The sample gives over 50,000 clones, roughly 76% of which show up once; more than 2% is in the top ten. These receptors are not linked to any known antigen. Sequencing in the ViraFEST assay came after antigen-specific CD4+ T cells had been expanded with viral peptide pools, which were used to stimulate PBMC. It was after approximately 11 days of culture that CD4+ T cells were isolated. The specimen comprised CD4+ T cells from PBMCs cultured with HCoV-229E spike peptides, sampled before COVID-19 vaccination. These receptors all stem from a human donor who received a COVID-19 vaccine.

The chain has TRBV10-3 and TRBJ2-7; TRBD1 agrees at 7 bases. Per the germline V gene, CDR1 is ENHRY and CDR2 is SYGVKD. J gave up 4 bases and V 0 bases, and 9 bases lay outside the gene matches. The CDR3 is 16 residues long. CDR3 amino acids: CAISESLGTAIYEQYV. The CDR3 DNA reads TGTGCCATCAGTGAGTCCTTAGGGACAGCTATATACGAGCAGTACGTC.

The chain employs TRBV10-3 and TRBJ2-3, with unresolved D. The CDR3 runs to 15 residues. Trimming cost V 0 bases and J 3 bases, with 10 bases left between them. The germline V gene encodes CDR1 ENHRY and CDR2 SYGVKD. The CDR3 bases are TGTGCCATCAGTGAGTCGAAAGCGACTACAGATACGCAGTATTTT. Its translation: CAISESKATTDTQYF.

V and J are TRBV6-6 and TRBJ2-5; tentative D call: TRBD1 (5 bases). This CDR3 spans 13 amino acids. Germline loops: CDR1 MNHNY, CDR2 SVGAGI (reference sequence). Trimming left V 7 bases short and J 3 bases short, with 12 bases between. The CDR3 DNA reads as TGTGCCAGCATGACAGAAAACAAAGAGACCCAGTACTTC. This gives the protein CASMTENKETQYF.

The rearrangement uses TRBV2 and TRBJ2-7; D call uncertain. Germline V gene lookup returns CDR1 SNHLY and CDR2 FYNNEI. CDR3 length equals 12 residues. The CDR3 loop is CASSDTSYEQYV. The CDR3 DNA is TGTGCCAGTAGTGACACGTCCTACGAGCAGTACGTC.

This chain's CDR3 is CASSQELNRAYEQYV. DNA for the CDR3: TGCGCCAGCAGCCAAGAACTTAATAGGGCCTACGAGCAGTACGTC. The chain couples TRBV5-1 to TRBJ2-7; unclear D gene. Germline CDR1 is SGHRS and CDR2 is YFSETQ. Trimming cost V 4 bases and J 2 bases, with 16 bases left between them. This CDR3 region has 15 residues.

This clone occurred a few times. This chain uses TRBV28 with TRBJ1-1; TRBD1 is a possible D gene (5 bases). The CDR3 spans 16 residues. The V and J ends lost 5 bases and 6 bases respectively, with 22 bases between them. Germline values: CDR1 MDHEN, CDR2 SYDVKM. The CDR3 region has the DNA TGTGCCAGCAGTCCAACCTCGGGGCAGGGACGAGCTGAAGCTTTCTTT. Translated: CASSPTSGQGRAEAFF.

The chain joins TRBV7-2 to TRBJ2-1; no firm D call. CDR3 length: 14 residues. The germline gives CDR1 SGHTA, CDR2 FQGNSA. The V gene lost 2 bases and the J gene lost 8 bases, with 13 bases spanning the gap. The CDR3 DNA is TGTGCCAGCAGCTTATCCCGTGGACGGCATGAGCAGTTCTTC. This sequence encodes CASSLSRGRHEQFF.

The chain couples TRBV18 to TRBJ1-5, with D unresolved. The CDR3 is 16 residues long. From germline, CDR1 is KGHSH and CDR2 LQKENI. V was trimmed by 2 bases and J by 0 bases, leaving 11 bases between them. The DNA for the CDR3 is TGTGCCAGCTCACCAACGACGGGGAATAGCAATCAGCCCCAGCATTTT. Translated, it gives CASSPTTGNSNQPQHF.

The chain links TRBV5-1 to TRBJ2-3; D is perhaps TRBD2 (7 bases). CDR3 length equals 16 residues. Trimming removed 4 bases at V and 0 bases at J, with 15 bases between. Germline V gives CDR1 SGHRS, CDR2 YFSETQ. For the CDR3, the DNA is TGCGCCAGCAGCCTAAGGGGGGGCCGGAGCACAGATACGCAGTATTTT. This codes for CASSLRGGRSTDTQYF.

The chain joins TRBV13 to TRBJ2-3; 8 bases line up with TRBD1. V trimming: 5 bases; J trimming: 0 bases; junction bases outside the gene matches: 4. The CDR3 runs to 15 residues. CDR1 is PRHDT and CDR2 is FYEKMQ in the germline V gene (reference sequence). As DNA, the CDR3 is TGTGCCAGCAGCCCGACAGGGGTAAGCACAGATACGCAGTATTTT. Protein sequence: CASSPTGVSTDTQYF.

The genes are TRBV18 and TRBJ1-1; 7 nucleotides line up with TRBD1. Germline loops: CDR1 KGHSH, CDR2 LQKENI. CDR3 length: 16 residues. V shed 2 bases, J shed 1 base, and the junction held 7 bases outside the gene matches. The CDR3 DNA sequence: TGTGCCAGCTCACCAACTCGACAGGGAAAGAACACTGAAGCTTTCTTT. Translation gives CASSPTRQGKNTEAFF. The variable domain in full, completed from reference TRBV18 and TRBJ1-1, reads NAGVMQNPRHLVRRRGQEARLRCSPMKGHSHVYWYRQLPEEGLKFMVYLQKENIIDESGMPKERFSAEFPKEGPSILRIQQVVRGDSAAYFCASSPTRQGKNTEAFFGQGTRLTVV.

The V and J genes are TRBV7-2 and TRBJ1-2; TRBD1 might be the D (5 bases). CDR1 and CDR2 from the germline V gene are SGHTA and FQGNSA. CDR3 length: 15 amino acids. With 5 bases removed from V and 1 base from J, the gap between germline ends came to 14 bases. As DNA, the CDR3 is TGTGCCAGCAGCCCCCAGACAGAAATTAACTATGGCTACACCTTC. It yields the protein CASSPQTEINYGYTF.

The chain is built from TRBV19 and TRBJ2-2; D remains unclear. Trimming stripped 7 bases from V and 0 bases from J, with 21 bases between. The CDR3 loop spans 18 amino acids. The germline V gene encodes CDR1 LNHDA and CDR2 SQIVND (reference sequence). CDR3 DNA: TGTGCCAGTATTTATCGACACGACCGACGAACGAACACCGGGGAGCTGTTTTTT. This gives the protein CASIYRHDRRTNTGELFF.

The gene calls are TRBV12-5 and TRBJ2-7; maybe TRBD1 (6 bases). In germline, CDR1 is LGHNT, CDR2 FRNRAP. This CDR3 comprises 16 residues. V was trimmed by 0 bases and J by 6 bases, leaving 18 bases between them. The CDR3 DNA is TGTGCTAGTGGTTTGGTACAGGGTCCCCCTGATGCCGAGCAGTACGTC. Translating it yields CASGLVQGPPDAEQYV.

This chain links TRBV6-6 with TRBJ1-5; D gene unclear. Per germline, CDR1 MNHNY and CDR2 SVGAGI (reference sequence). V dropped 1 base and J dropped 4 bases, with 5 bases sitting between them. This CDR3 contains 13 residues. The CDR3 spells CASSYYGNQPQHF. CDR3 coding DNA: TGTGCCAGCAGTTACTACGGGAATCAGCCCCAGCATTTT.

This chain joins TRBV6-1 and TRBJ1-2, with D uncertain. This CDR3 has 18 amino acids. Trimming took 0 bases from V and 6 from J, leaving 23 bases between them. Germline-derived CDR1 and CDR2 are MNHNS and SASEGT. The CDR3 loop is CASSEAYLRAGLRDGYTF. CDR3 nucleotides: TGTGCCAGCAGTGAAGCGTATCTGCGGGCAGGCCTAAGGGATGGCTACACCTTC.

The chain carries TRBV28 and TRBJ1-2; D remains unclear. The V gene lost 6 bases and the J gene lost 5 bases, with 13 bases spanning the gap. The CDR3 length is 13 residues. Germline lookup yields CDR1 MDHEN and CDR2 SYDVKM. The CDR3 nucleotides read TGTGCCAGCAGCTTTTCAGAGGCTTATGGCTACACCTTC. Its translation: CASSFSEAYGYTF.